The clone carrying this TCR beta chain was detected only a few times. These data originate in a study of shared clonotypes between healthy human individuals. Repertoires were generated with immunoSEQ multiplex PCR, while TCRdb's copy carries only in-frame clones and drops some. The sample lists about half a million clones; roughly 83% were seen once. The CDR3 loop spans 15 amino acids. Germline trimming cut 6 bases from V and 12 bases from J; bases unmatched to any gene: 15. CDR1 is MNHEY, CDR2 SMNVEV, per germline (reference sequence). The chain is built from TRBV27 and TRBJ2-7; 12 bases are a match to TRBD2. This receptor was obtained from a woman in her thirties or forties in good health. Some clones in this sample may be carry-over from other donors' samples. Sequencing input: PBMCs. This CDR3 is CASSQSGTSGPLRYF. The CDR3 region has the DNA TGTGCCAGCAGCCAGAGCGGGACTAGCGGGCCCCTCCGGTACTTC.